The rows below give T cell receptor beta chains drawn from one sample of a study of blood T cell repertoires in COVID-19. The protocol was immunoSEQ multiplex PCR, while the TCRdb copy is restricted to in-frame clones and leaves out a portion. The data contain 52,000 or so clones, more than 80% of them singletons. Sequencing used peripheral blood. These receptors were obtained from a man aged 35 to 55 with acute or convalescent COVID-19. The CDR3 runs from the conserved cysteine through the conserved F or W. The order of the fields is V gene, clone size, D gene, J gene, CDR3 DNA, CDR3 protein. D genes are given only for firm matches. Size tells how often a clone was seen (once, few, many) or the class of an expanded clone, and some rows leave it out.

V: TRBV5-1; size: .; D: TRBD1; J: TRBJ1-3; DNA: TGCGCCAGCAGCCCCGGACAGGGGATGGGAGGAAACACCATATATTTT; CDR3: CASSPGQGMGGNTIYF
V: TRBV10-2; size: .; D: .; J: TRBJ2-3; DNA: TGCGCCAGCAGTTCTTCAACTCGAGATACGCAGTATTTT; CDR3: CASSSSTRDTQYF
V: TRBV12-5; size: .; D: TRBD1; J: TRBJ2-4; DNA: TGTGCCCGCCAAAAAGGACAGGGGGCGATGAAATCCAAAAACATTCAGTACTTC; CDR3: CARQKGQGAMKSKNIQYF
V: TRBV3-1/TRBV3-2; size: .; D: TRBD1; J: TRBJ2-1; DNA: TGTGCCAGCAGCCCCGACAGGGCTAAGCACAATGAGCAGTTCTTC; CDR3: CASSPDRAKHNEQFF
V: TRBV2; size: .; D: TRBD1; J: TRBJ1-4; DNA: TGTGCCAGCAGTGATAACAGGGGAGGTGAAAAACTGTTTTTT; CDR3: CASSDNRGGEKLFF
V: TRBV11-2; size: .; D: .; J: TRBJ2-2; DNA: TGTGCCAGCAGCTTGCATCGACAAGTGAACACCGGGGAGCTGTTTTTT; CDR3: CASSLHRQVNTGELFF
V: TRBV7-9; size: once; D: .; J: TRBJ1-4; DNA: TGTGCCAGCAGCTTCAGCGACAGACCAACTAATGAAAAACTGTTTTTT; CDR3: CASSFSDRPTNEKLFF
V: TRBV6-5; size: once; D: .; J: TRBJ1-6; DNA: TGTGCCAGCAGTTACTCTCGTTACGGGCTGGGACTCCTCCACTTT; CDR3: CASSYSRYGLGLLHF
V: TRBV11-2; size: .; D: TRBD1; J: TRBJ1-4; DNA: TGTGCCAGCAGCTTAGCAGGGGGCAAGGAAAAACTGTTTTTT; CDR3: CASSLAGGKEKLFF
V: TRBV24-1; size: few; D: TRBD1; J: TRBJ2-4; DNA: TGTGCCACCAGTGGACCCGGGACAGAGAACATTCAGTACTTC; CDR3: CATSGPGTENIQYF
V: TRBV4-2; size: .; D: TRBD1; J: TRBJ2-3; DNA: TGTGCCAGCAGCCGGGGACAGGGGGCAGGTGATACGCAGTATTTT; CDR3: CASSRGQGAGDTQYF
V: TRBV5-1; size: .; D: .; J: TRBJ1-2; DNA: TGCGCCAGCAGCTTGGCCACAGGGCCCAACTATGGCTACACCTTC; CDR3: CASSLATGPNYGYTF
V: TRBV12-3/TRBV12-4; size: once; D: .; J: TRBJ2-7; DNA: TGTGCCAGCACCCTGAGAGGAGGGGCAGAGCAGTACTTC; CDR3: CASTLRGGAEQYF
V: TRBV6-1; size: .; D: TRBD2; J: TRBJ2-5; DNA: TGTGCCAGCAGTGATGCGACTAGCGGGGGAAAAGAGACCCAGTACTTC; CDR3: CASSDATSGGKETQYF
V: TRBV6-5; size: .; D: .; J: TRBJ1-1; DNA: TGTGCCAGCAGTTACGGGACAAGGGCCACTGAAGCTTTCTTT; CDR3: CASSYGTRATEAFF
V: TRBV24-1; size: .; D: TRBD2; J: TRBJ2-1; DNA: TGTGCCACCAGTGACCCAGGCGCTAGCGGGAAGAATGAGCAGTTCTTC; CDR3: CATSDPGASGKNEQFF
V: TRBV5-6; size: .; D: .; J: TRBJ2-2; DNA: TGTGCCAGCAGCTTCCGGACACGCGTCACCGGGGAGCTGTTTTTT; CDR3: CASSFRTRVTGELFF
V: TRBV13; size: medium-sized; D: .; J: TRBJ1-1; DNA: TGTGCCAGCAGCATGGGAGTCACTGAAGCTTTCTTT; CDR3: CASSMGVTEAFF
V: TRBV7-6; size: .; D: TRBD2; J: TRBJ2-3; DNA: TGTGCCAGCAGCTTAGTGGGACTAGCTTTCACAGATACGCAGTATTTT; CDR3: CASSLVGLAFTDTQYF
V: TRBV11-2; size: .; D: .; J: TRBJ2-1; DNA: TGTGCCAGCAGCTTAGAGGGCAGGAGGGTCTACAATGAGCAGTTCTTC; CDR3: CASSLEGRRVYNEQFF
V: TRBV5-1; size: .; D: .; J: TRBJ2-5; DNA: TGCGCCAGCAGCTTGGATGGACAGCAAGAGACCCAGTACTTC; CDR3: CASSLDGQQETQYF
V: TRBV28; size: .; D: TRBD2; J: TRBJ2-1; DNA: TGTGCCAGCAGTTTACTAGCGGGGGACCTCAATGAGCAGTTCTTC; CDR3: CASSLLAGDLNEQFF
V: TRBV2; size: .; D: .; J: TRBJ1-3; DNA: TGTGCCAGCAGTGAAGCGCTGGGGAGGGGCATTCGTCGAAACACCATATATTTT; CDR3: CASSEALGRGIRRNTIYF
V: TRBV7-2; size: .; D: .; J: TRBJ2-2; DNA: TGTGCCAGCAGCCGGAACGACATGGGGGACTGGGGTACGGGGGAGCTGTTTTTT; CDR3: CASSRNDMGDWGTGELFF
V: TRBV5-6; size: .; D: TRBD1; J: TRBJ1-1; DNA: TGTGCCAGCAGCTACGGGACAGGGGGGTCGAACACTGAAGCTTTCTTT; CDR3: CASSYGTGGSNTEAFF
V: TRBV28; size: .; D: .; J: TRBJ1-2; DNA: TGTGCCAGCGGTGGGGGGAAGGGCTATGGCTACACCTTC; CDR3: CASGGGKGYGYTF
V: TRBV2; size: .; D: TRBD2; J: TRBJ2-3; DNA: TGTGCCAGCAGTGGGGCTAGCGGGAGAGTAGATACGCAGTATTTT; CDR3: CASSGASGRVDTQYF
V: TRBV7-9; size: .; D: .; J: TRBJ2-7; DNA: TGTGCCAGCAGCTTAGTCGGGGTTAACTACGAGCAGTACTTC; CDR3: CASSLVGVNYEQYF
V: TRBV6-5; size: .; D: .; J: TRBJ1-2; DNA: TGTGCCAGCAGCCTCGAAACGGACTCTGTTCATGGCTACACCTTC; CDR3: CASSLETDSVHGYTF
V: TRBV6-5; size: few; D: .; J: TRBJ1-1; DNA: TGTGCCAGCAGTTACCCCGGAACAGGTGAAGCTTTCTTT; CDR3: CASSYPGTGEAFF
V: TRBV2; size: .; D: TRBD1; J: TRBJ1-1; DNA: TGTGCCAGCGTCCGGGACAGGGTACTTGGGACTGAAGCTTTCTTT; CDR3: CASVRDRVLGTEAFF
V: TRBV10-3; size: .; D: TRBD2; J: TRBJ2-3; DNA: TGTGCCATCAATCCAGCGGGGGCGGGCACAGATACGCAGTATTTT; CDR3: CAINPAGAGTDTQYF
V: TRBV6-5; size: few; D: TRBD1; J: TRBJ2-7; DNA: TGTGCCAGCAGTAACAGGGGGTCCGAGCAGTACTTC; CDR3: CASSNRGSEQYF
V: TRBV5-4; size: .; D: .; J: TRBJ1-1; DNA: TGTGCCAGCAGCTCGGGGGGCTCCAACACTGAAGCTTTCTTT; CDR3: CASSSGGSNTEAFF
V: TRBV27; size: .; D: TRBD1; J: TRBJ1-2; DNA: TGTGCCAGCAGTTCTACTTGGACAGGGGAGGGCTACACCTTC; CDR3: CASSSTWTGEGYTF
V: TRBV5-4; size: .; D: .; J: TRBJ2-1; DNA: TGTGCCAGCAGCCCGCATAGTGTTGCCAATGAGCAGTTCTTC; CDR3: CASSPHSVANEQFF
V: TRBV7-2; size: .; D: TRBD2; J: TRBJ2-5; DNA: TGTGCCAGCAGCTCCCCCCTGACTAGCGGGGGGGGAAATAGAGAGACCCAGTACTTC; CDR3: CASSSPLTSGGGNRETQYF
V: TRBV4-2; size: .; D: .; J: TRBJ2-6; DNA: TGTGCCAGCAGCCGAGACGGCTCTGGGGCCAACGTCCTGACTTTC; CDR3: CASSRDGSGANVLTF
V: TRBV5-1; size: few; D: TRBD1; J: TRBJ1-4; DNA: TGCGCCAGCAGCGCATCGACAGGGTTCCCGACTACTAATGAAAAACTGTTTTTT; CDR3: CASSASTGFPTTNEKLFF
V: TRBV6-5; size: .; D: .; J: TRBJ1-5; DNA: TGTGCCAGCAGAACACCAAATCAGCCCCAGCATTTT; CDR3: CASRTPNQPQHF
V: TRBV2; size: once; D: .; J: TRBJ2-3; DNA: TGTGCCAGCAGTGAATTAGCAGGGCAGGGGAGGGTTACGCAGTATTTT; CDR3: CASSELAGQGRVTQYF
V: TRBV2; size: .; D: .; J: TRBJ1-1; DNA: TGTGCCAGCAAACAGTTGAACACTGAAGCTTTCTTT; CDR3: CASKQLNTEAFF
V: TRBV19; size: .; D: TRBD2; J: TRBJ2-3; DNA: TGTGCCAGTAACTCTCTAGCGGGGGGCACAGATACGCAGTATTTT; CDR3: CASNSLAGGTDTQYF